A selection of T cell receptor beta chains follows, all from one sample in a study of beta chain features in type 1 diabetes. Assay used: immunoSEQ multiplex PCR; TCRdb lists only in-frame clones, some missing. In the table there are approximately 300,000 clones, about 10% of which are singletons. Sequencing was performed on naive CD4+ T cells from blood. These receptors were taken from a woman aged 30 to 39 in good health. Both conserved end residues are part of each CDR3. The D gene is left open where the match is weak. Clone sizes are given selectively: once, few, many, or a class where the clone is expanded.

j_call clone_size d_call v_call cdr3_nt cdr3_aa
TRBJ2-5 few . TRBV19 TGTGCCAGTAGTATTCAGGGGTCAGGAGAGACCCAGTACTTC CASSIQGSGETQYF
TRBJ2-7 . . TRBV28 TGTGCCAGCAGTCCCCCGAGCTCCTACGAGCAGTACTTC CASSPPSSYEQYF
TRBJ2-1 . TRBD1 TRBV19 TGTGCCAGTAGTCCTCTCCGGGACAGCGCCTACAATGAGCAGTTCTTC CASSPLRDSAYNEQFF
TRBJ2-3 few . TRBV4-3 TGCGCCAGCAGCCAAGAAGGTTCGGGAGACCCAGATACGCAGTATTTT CASSQEGSGDPDTQYF
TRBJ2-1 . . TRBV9 TGTGCCAGCAGCGTTACGGACAACTCCTACAATGAGCAGTTCTTC CASSVTDNSYNEQFF
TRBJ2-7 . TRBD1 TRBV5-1 TGCGCCAGCAGCTTACCGGGACAGGGCTTCGAGCAGTACTTC CASSLPGQGFEQYF
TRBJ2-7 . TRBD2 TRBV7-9 TGTGCCAGCAGCCCTGGACTAGACCCCTACGAGCAGTACTTC CASSPGLDPYEQYF
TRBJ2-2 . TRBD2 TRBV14 TGTGCCAGCAGCCAAGATCTTGGACTAGTAAACGGGGAGCTGTTTTTT CASSQDLGLVNGELFF
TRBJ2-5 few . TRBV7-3 TGTGCCAGCAGCCTCTCGGGATTCCAAGAGACCCAGTACTTC CASSLSGFQETQYF
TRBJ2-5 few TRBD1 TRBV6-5 TGTGCCAGCGGGGTCAGGGGGCAGGAGACCCAGTACTTC CASGVRGQETQYF
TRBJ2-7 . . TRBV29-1 TGCAGCGCCTCCAAAAGGGGTGCTTCCTACGAGCAGTACTTC CSASKRGASYEQYF
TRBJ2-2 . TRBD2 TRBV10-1 TGCGCCAGCAGAGCTGGGACTAGCGGGAAGAGCGGGGAGCTGTTTTTT CASRAGTSGKSGELFF
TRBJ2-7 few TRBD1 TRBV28 TGTGCCAGCCAAAGGACAGGGGGCGTCGAGCAGTACTTC CASQRTGGVEQYF
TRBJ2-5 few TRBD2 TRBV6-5 TGTGCCAGCAGGTATAGCGGGATCCAGACCCAGTACTTC CASRYSGIQTQYF
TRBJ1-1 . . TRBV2 TGTGCCAGCACGAAGACAGTGAACACTGAAGCTTTCTTT CASTKTVNTEAFF
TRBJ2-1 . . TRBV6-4 TGTGCCAGCAGTAGGGACTCCCACAATGAGCAGTTCTTC CASSRDSHNEQFF
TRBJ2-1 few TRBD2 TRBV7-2 TGTGCCAGCAGCTTACCGGGACTAGCGGGAAATGAGCAGTTCTTC CASSLPGLAGNEQFF
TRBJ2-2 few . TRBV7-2 TGTGCCAGCAGCTTAGTGGGCGCGGGCAACACCGGGGAGCTGTTTTTT CASSLVGAGNTGELFF
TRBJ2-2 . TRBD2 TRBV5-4 TGTGCCAGCAGCGGTGGGGCGGGAGGGGCGAACACCGGGGAGCTGTTTTTT CASSGGAGGANTGELFF
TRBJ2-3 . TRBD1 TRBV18 TGTGCCAGCTCACCGTTCGGGACAGGTGCCGATACGCAGTATTTT CASSPFGTGADTQYF
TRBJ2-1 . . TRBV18 TGTGCCAGCTCACCGACAATCGACAGTGATTACAATGAGCAGTTCTTC CASSPTIDSDYNEQFF
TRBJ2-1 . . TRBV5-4 TGTGCCAGCAGCAGCCAATACGGGGAGCAGTTCTTC CASSSQYGEQFF
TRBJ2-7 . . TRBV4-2 TGTGCCAGCAGCCAAGGGGCTTCCGATCGCTCCTACGAGCAGTACTTC CASSQGASDRSYEQYF
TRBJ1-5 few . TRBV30 TGTGCCTGGAGTGTCAGGGGCCCCAGGCCCCAGCATTTT CAWSVRGPRPQHF
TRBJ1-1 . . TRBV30 TGTGCCTGGACCCGACAGGTGGGGTCTGAAGCTTTCTTT CAWTRQVGSEAFF
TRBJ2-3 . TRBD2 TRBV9 TGTGCCAGCAGAGCTAGCGGAACAGATACGCAGTATTTT CASRASGTDTQYF
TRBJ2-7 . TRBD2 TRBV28 TGTGCCAGCAGTCGGACTAGCGGGGGTTCCTACGAGCAGTACTTC CASSRTSGGSYEQYF
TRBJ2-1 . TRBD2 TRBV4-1 TGCGCCAGCAGCCAATCACAAGCGGGAGGGTCTACTTTCGGCAATGAGCAGTTCTTC CASSQSQAGGSTFGNEQFF
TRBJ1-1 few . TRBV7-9 TGTGCCAGCAGCTTCAATACAGGGATTCAGACTGAAGCTTTCTTT CASSFNTGIQTEAFF
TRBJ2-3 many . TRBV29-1 TGCAGCGTTCCTTCCCGGGGAGATACGCAGTATTTT CSVPSRGDTQYF
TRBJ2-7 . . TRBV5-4 TGTGCCAGCAGCTCTGGACTATTCGACGAGCAGTACTTC CASSSGLFDEQYF
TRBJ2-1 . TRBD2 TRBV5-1 TGCGCCAGCAGCTCGACTAGCGGGAGTACAAATGAGCAGTTCTTC CASSSTSGSTNEQFF
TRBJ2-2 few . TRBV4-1 TGCGCCAGCAGCCAAGTTAAACAGGCTTCGAACACCGGGGAGCTGTTTTTT CASSQVKQASNTGELFF
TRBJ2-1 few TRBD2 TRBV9 TGTGCCAGCAGCGTAGTATCGGGGGGGCAGTTCTTC CASSVVSGGQFF
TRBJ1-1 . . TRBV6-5 TGTGCCAGCAGCCCGCAGGGGAACACTGAAGCTTTCTTT CASSPQGNTEAFF
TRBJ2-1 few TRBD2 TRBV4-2 TGTGCCAGCAGCCAACCTAGCGGGAGTGGTGAGCAGTTCTTC CASSQPSGSGEQFF
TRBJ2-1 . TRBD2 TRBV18 TGTGCCAGCTCACCACTGTCGGGAGCGGGAGCGGTTGAGCAGTTCTTC CASSPLSGAGAVEQFF
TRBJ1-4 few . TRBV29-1 TGCAGCGTGTCGGGGTTACAGGGCACTAATGAAAAACTGTTTTTT CSVSGLQGTNEKLFF
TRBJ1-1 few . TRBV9 TGTGCCAGCAGCGTAGCCCCAGGGTTGAACACTGAAGCTTTCTTT CASSVAPGLNTEAFF
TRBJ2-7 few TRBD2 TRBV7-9 TGTGCCAGCAGCGCCGGGGGGTTAGCGGGAGGGCGATACGAGCAGTACTTC CASSAGGLAGGRYEQYF
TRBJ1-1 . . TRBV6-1 TGTGCCAGCAGTGAAATGGGACTCCTTGAAGCTTTCTTT CASSEMGLLEAFF